The subject of this entry is one TCR beta chain. The antigen it recognizes is unknown. The cohort comprised 550 to 700 healthy bone marrow donors. All cohort members were sampled while nominally healthy, although unrecorded immune exposures were likely present. The donor tested CMV seropositive, placing the donor among the 250 to 350 seropositive members of the cohort. A peripheral blood sample was provided by each donor, and peripheral blood mononuclear cells were used for TCR beta sequencing. Genomic DNA extraction from the blood cell samples was performed with the Qiagen DNeasy Blood Extraction Kit. This specimen belongs to a study of cytomegalovirus exposure and HLA in healthy donors (dated by TCRdb to 2015 to 2018). As for the study more broadly: In an earlier analysis of roughly 590 of the donors, around 300 Gb of sequence data and 117 million unique TCR beta sequences from roughly 180 million T cells were reported. In addition to the first cohort of approximately 670 subjects, a separate validation cohort of 120 different subjects was used. Class I and class II HLA loci were covered by the typing at four-digit resolution. An early release that covered around 590 HLA-typed donors contained about 300 gigabases of sequencing data and 80 million or so unique TCR sequences. To study patterns of TCR occurrence, a later analysis re-analyzed previously published TCR beta repertoires from hundreds of donors and added high-resolution HLA genotyping. In an earlier analysis of roughly 600 of the donors, high-throughput TCR beta sequencing was used to judge whether each TCR beta V gene segment behaved as functional or pseudogenic. To predict cytomegalovirus infection status, the study brought together high-throughput TCR immunosequencing, statistical association of individual TCRs with disease status, and machine learning. A later genetic analysis took genome-wide SNP genotypes for about 55% of the 666 donors and used that subset as a discovery cohort. Among a few hundred genotyped donors of the cohort, an average of around 240,000 unique TCR beta nucleotide sequences were sequenced per donor, roughly a sixth of them non-productive. Donor age, sex, ethnicity and CMV serostatus were collected together with the repertoire data. The aim of the study was to test whether cataloging public T cell receptors could identify signatures of past pathogen exposure. All discovery cohort repertoires had been generated on a single sequencing platform. Several DR-DQ haplotypes were handled as single units for association and clustering because linkage in the cohort was strong. Using immunosequencing, the study profiled T cell repertoires from 500 to 800 subjects and related those repertoires to cytomegalovirus serostatus. Typing coverage varied by locus: roughly 629-630 donors for A, B, C, DRB1 and DQB1; roughly 510 for DQA1; approximately 570 for DPA1; 450 to 480 for DPB1. In the later analysis, no new phenotypic data were used to find candidate immune exposures; instead, reliance was placed on TCR beta sequences and their occurrence across donors. Among the approximately 420 genotyped donors, more than 70% belonged to the genetic ancestry cluster associated with self-reported Caucasian donors.

Here is what the overall study found, with its caveats: Presence/absence analyses assumed roughly uniform sequencing depth across donors, an assumption that may not hold. A later analysis found that TCR association rates varied across HLA loci, with DRB1 alleles showing the most associated TCRs and HLA-C alleles the fewest. According to a later analysis, parvovirus B19, influenza, CMV and Epstein-Barr virus appeared linked to several top co-occurrence clusters. In vitro tests confirmed that a few of the cytomegalovirus-associated TCR beta chains recognize cytomegalovirus antigens. Some IMGT-functional V segments, including TRBV6-2 and TRBV6-3, could not be distinguished by the 87-base-pair reads and were therefore excluded. The sequencing pipeline was judged likely to have produced a cluster of highly shared sequence variants as a technical artifact. A further reported finding was that TCR beta sequences accurately predicted the HLA-A and HLA-B alleles for most subjects in the first cohort. An association between a missense DCLRE1C variant and V-gene and J-gene trimming of TCR beta chains was found in a later genetic analysis and replicated in an independent cohort. The classifier was reported to diagnose cytomegalovirus status with high specificity and sensitivity in both the original and validation cohorts. In the study, around 150 TCR beta chains were listed as associated with cytomegalovirus. At a false discovery rate of 0.05, a later analysis linked some 17,000 TCR beta sequences to specific HLA alleles. It was suggested by the authors that the approach could potentially be generalized to other disease states and immunological phenotypes. Most CMV-associated TCR beta chains appeared to be HLA-restricted in a later analysis, and the HLA associations seemed to be driven largely by CMV exposure. Correlated functional status among segregating V segments might reflect linkage disequilibrium, but an unknown experimental factor could not be ruled out. In a later analysis, HLA-associated TCR beta chains were found to be more clonally expanded and to have lower generation probabilities than equally common non-associated chains. Assigning TCR associations to individual alleles was difficult when HLA alleles, especially DR and DQ, strongly co-occurred. In an earlier analysis of more than 500 of the donors, most TCR beta V segments appeared in productive rearrangements about 87% or about 30% of the time, broadly matching IMGT annotations. For the cohort, immune exposure information was limited to CMV serostatus. Compared with the approximately 670-donor mean, donors in an Asian-associated ancestry cluster had fewer N-insertions in productive TCRs, according to a later genetic analysis. In this cohort, only TCR beta chains were sequenced, and detectable features were limited by the absence of alpha or paired-chain data. Most TCR sequences were seen in very few donors, while some public TCRs were found in many individuals. Because HLA typing was unavailable for some donors at each locus, only the typed subset was used in association tests. Because counts were too low, roughly 16 rarely observed V segments, including chromosome 9 orphons, were left out of the earlier analysis of a few hundred of the donors.

The library relied on the immunoSEQ multiplex PCR assay. For the multiplex PCR, a mixture combining 60 forward primers for TCR Vbeta segments and 13 reverse primers for TCR Jbeta segments was used. Amplification of the CDR3 region of rearranged TCR beta genes was performed with a multiplex PCR assay on genomic DNA. On the Illumina HiSeq System, the amplified TCR beta libraries were sequenced as 87-base-pair reads. As for the authors' bioinformatics: A later analysis tallied roughly 76 million unique TCR beta chains across the roughly 610 repertoires, and some 10 million of those chains were shared by two or more donors. Raw reads were error-corrected and collapsed into unique sequences by a nearest-neighbor algorithm in which closely related sequences were merged to remove PCR and sequencing errors. Alignment of CDR3 sequences to IMGT reference sequences was used to assign V, D and J gene segments. Each retained sequence needed at least a six-nucleotide match to both a V gene segment and a J gene segment. A rearrangement was called productive if the CDR3 had no stop codons and remained in frame with V and J, and every other rearrangement was called non-productive. Following IMGT convention, CDR3 was defined as the stretch from the second conserved V-encoded cysteine to the conserved J-encoded phenylalanine. In an earlier analysis of roughly 580 of the donors, sequences lacking an unambiguous match to a single V gene segment were excluded. An earlier analysis of several hundred of the donors called V segments functional above 56.7% productive rearrangements and segregating when the between-donor standard deviation exceeded 5%. A statistical classification framework was built for diagnosing cytomegalovirus status from the catalog of TCR beta chain sequences. In a later analysis, TCR nucleotide sequences were compared against IMGT/GENE-DB human TR gene sequences so that V and J genes could be assigned. The TCRdist pipeline was used in a later analysis to assign CDR3 sequences and most-parsimonious VDJ recombination scenarios. In a later analysis, each TCR beta chain was defined by its CDR3 amino acid sequence together with its V-gene family, and reads lacking a unique V-gene family were excluded. A later analysis removed nearly 600 highly shared, low-generation-probability nucleotide sequences to deal with suspected cross-contamination and a sequencing artifact. In a later analysis, a clonal expansion index for each public chain was calculated from normalized within-repertoire ranks of inferred template counts. In a later analysis, generation probabilities were computed with a VDJ recombination model fitted to out-of-frame rearrangements, and the resulting probabilities were checked against IGoR. In a later analysis, hypergeometric tests were used to score TCR-TCR, TCR-HLA and TCR-CMV co-occurrence, with a repertoire-size bias correction applied to TCR pairs. False discovery rates were estimated in a later analysis by permuting HLA or CMV assignments 20 times. In a later analysis, co-occurring TCRs were grouped using DBSCAN, with TCRdist sequence similarity added in when clustering inside HLA-allele-positive subsets. For co-occurrence clustering, repertoires with fewer than 30,000 or more than 120,000 public chains were excluded, along with about five repertoires with anomalous nucleotide sharing. TCRdb took over this immuneACCESS table, retaining in-frame rearrangements with V and J assigned. Such tables are incomplete; in checked studies, under half of the missing clones stem from an unresolved V gene, and the remainder is unexplained. Clone size and the V and J calls come from that table; the DNA yielded D and trimming. The sample's records list about 74,000 clones. Jointly, the top ten make up roughly 8% of the sample.

After removal of 5 bases from V and 3 bases from J, the junction retains 6 bases not matched to a gene. From the cysteine up to the phenylalanine, the CDR3 has a length of 14 residues. Here the CDR3 DNA is all that survives: 42 bases in frame from base 1. CDR1 and CDR2 (MGHRA, YSYEKL) derive from the germline V gene. Sample: PBMCs. The origin of this receptor is a female donor in good health and CMV-seropositive. The V and J genes are TRBV4-1 and TRBJ2-7; the central 8 bases match TRBD1. The nucleotide sequence is given as TGCGCCAGCAGCGTGGGAGACAGGGGCTACGAGCAGTACTTC. It translates to CASSVGDRGYEQYF.